The next 30 T cell receptor beta chains were all read from a single sample in a study of breast tumors, draining lymph nodes, adjacent tissues. Axillary draining lymph nodes of breast cancer patients supplied the node samples. TCRdb re-called the multiplex PCR reads through MiXCR, storing one row per CDR3 protein. The profile shows approximately 230,000 distinct CDR3 sequences, 30% to 35% of them singletons. Input material: axillary lymph node tissue. The receptors derive from a female donor with breast cancer. Some clones in this sample may be carry-over from other donors' samples.

This clonotype has more than one count but fewer than ten. Possible read error: a much larger clone is one base away. The CDR3 is CASSVAGTMNEQSF. Written as DNA, the CDR3 is TGTGCCAGCAGCGTAGCTGGGACTATGAATGAGCAGTCCTTC. This chain links TRBV9 with TRBJ2-1; 7 bases fit TRBD2. CDR3 length: 14 amino acids. CDR1 and CDR2 (germline): SGDLS, YYNGEE.

This clonotype was recorded at least ten times. This chain links TRBV7-8 with TRBJ2-1; D not certain. Trimming stripped 5 bases from V and 2 bases from J, with 4 bases between. CDR1 SGHVS and CDR2 FQNEAQ come from the germline V gene. There are 12 residues in the CDR3. CDR3 coding DNA: TGTGCCAGCAGCCCAACCTACAATGAGCAGTTCTTC. Its translation is CASSPTYNEQFF.

The rearrangement uses TRBV20-1 and TRBJ1-3; weak D call: TRBD1 (6 bases). The CDR3 totals 12 residues. Germline V gene sequence: CDR1 DFQATT, CDR2 SNEGSKA (reference sequence). The germline V and J ends were trimmed by 4 bases and 8 bases, with 12 bases remaining between them. Here the CDR3 reads CSAIQGRDTIYF. For the CDR3, the DNA is TGCAGTGCTATACAGGGAAGGGACACCATATATTTT.

V and J are TRBV2 and TRBJ2-1, with D perhaps matching TRBD2 (5 bases). Germline-derived CDR1 and CDR2 are SNHLY and FYNNEI. This CDR3 comprises 15 residues. V dropped 2 bases and J dropped 1 base, with 9 bases sitting between them. For the CDR3, the DNA is TGTGCCAGCAGTGAACACCAGCGGTCCTACAATGAGCAGTTCTTC. It codes for CASSEHQRSYNEQFF.

In its sample, this clonotype was seen many times. The chain carries TRBV5-1 and TRBJ2-2, with 10 bases that match TRBD1. The junction had 7 bases not matched to a gene; V was cut back by 3 bases and J by 5 bases. CDR3 length: 16 residues. Per germline, CDR1 SGHRS and CDR2 YFSETQ. The CDR3 nucleotides are TGCGCCAGCAGCTCCGGACAGGGGGTTTGGACCGGGGAGCTGTTTTTT. This codes for CASSSGQGVWTGELFF.

CDR3 coding DNA: TGCAGTGCAGAACTAGCGGGGACGGTATATAATTCACCCCTCCACTTT. Its protein product is CSAELAGTVYNSPLHF. The V and J genes are TRBV20-1 and TRBJ1-6; TRBD1 is a possible D gene (5 bases). Trimming took 6 bases from V and 4 from J, leaving 19 bases between them. Per germline, CDR1 DFQATT and CDR2 SNEGSKA (reference sequence). The CDR3 runs to 16 residues.

The V call is TRBV7-9, the J call TRBJ2-7; the match to TRBD2 covers 12 bases. This CDR3 spans 15 amino acids. From germline, CDR1 is SEHNR and CDR2 FQNEAQ (reference sequence). Trimming took 2 bases from V and 5 from J; bases not matched to a gene: 4. The CDR3 bases are TGTGCCAGCAGCTTACTAGCGGGAGGGTGGAACGAGCAGTACTTC. This encodes CASSLLAGGWNEQYF.

As to this clonotype: This may be a read error, as it is one base from a much larger clone. J is TRBJ2-5 and V is TRBV5-5; the D gene is possibly TRBD1 (6 bases). Trimming stripped 8 bases from V and 2 bases from J, with 13 bases between. CDR1 and CDR2 (germline): SGHKS, YYEKEE (reference sequence). This CDR3 region has 13 residues. DNA for the CDR3: TGTGCCAGTAGTGGGGGCTCTCAAGAGACCCAGTACTTC. It translates to CASSGGSQETQYF.

V usage is TRBV7-6 and J usage is TRBJ1-1; D remains unclear. Germline lookup yields CDR1 SGHVS and CDR2 FNYEAQ. Trimming removed 6 bases at V and 0 bases at J, with 20 bases between. The CDR3 runs 17 residues. The CDR3: CASSEQSTGELNTEAFF. In DNA form, the CDR3 reads TGTGCCAGCAGTGAACAGTCCACCGGGGAGCTGAACACTGAAGCTTTCTTT.

This clonotype appeared many times. The rearrangement links TRBV2 to TRBJ2-7, with 8 bases that match TRBD2. Trimming cost V 7 bases and J 0 bases; bases outside gene matches: 5. Germline lookup yields CDR1 SNHLY and CDR2 FYNNEI. CDR3 length: 14 residues. The CDR3 bases are TGTGCCAGCAAGTCGAGCGGGAGCTCCTACGAGCAGTACTTC. It yields the protein CASKSSGSSYEQYF.

This clonotype was observed at least ten times. V usage is TRBV7-6 and J usage is TRBJ1-3, with D uncertain. The CDR3 is 15 amino acids. Trimming left V 1 base short and J 2 bases short, with 9 bases between. Germline-derived CDR1 and CDR2 are SGHVS and FNYEAQ. CDR3 bases: TGTGCCAGCAGCTTAGAAGAAGGACCTGGAAACACCATATATTTT. It translates to CASSLEEGPGNTIYF.

This clonotype was seen at least ten times. Written as DNA, the CDR3 is TGTGCCATCAGTGAGTCGACAGGGACGCGCAATCAGCCCCAGCATTTT. Protein: CAISESTGTRNQPQHF. The chain employs TRBV10-3 and TRBJ1-5; 7 bases match TRBD1. V lost 0 bases to trimming and J lost 2 bases; unmatched junction nucleotides: 4. CDR3 length equals 16 residues. Looked up from germline, CDR1 is ENHRY and CDR2 is SYGVKD.

This clonotype was observed many times. The V call is TRBV20-1, the J call TRBJ2-3, with unresolved D. The CDR3 has 15 amino acids. Germline CDR1 DFQATT, CDR2 SNEGSKA (reference sequence). V lost 0 bases and J lost 1, with 11 bases in between. The DNA of the CDR3 is TGCAGTGCTAGAGAGAGGTTACAAGGCACAGATACGCAGTATTTT. Translation gives CSARERLQGTDTQYF.

The chain uses TRBV7-2 and TRBJ2-5, with 7 nucleotides matching TRBD1. CDR1 and CDR2 from the germline V gene are SGHTA and FQGNSA. The length of the CDR3 is 13 residues. The trim removed 6 bases at V and 4 bases at J, leaving 5 bases unmatched. For the CDR3, the DNA is TGTGCCAGCAGTTTTGCAGGGGGAGAGACCCAGTACTTC. This codes for CASSFAGGETQYF.

This clonotype was detected ten times or more. The genes are TRBV18 and TRBJ1-4; D is unclear. This CDR3 region has 16 residues. The V gene's germline CDR1 is KGHSH and CDR2 LQKENI. Trimming stripped 6 bases from V and 0 bases from J, with 14 bases between. DNA of the CDR3: TGTGCCAGCTCCCCCATCGCGGGCACAACTAATGAAAAACTGTTTTTT. Protein: CASSPIAGTTNEKLFF. The whole variable domain, filled in from reference TRBV18 and TRBJ1-4, reads NAGVMQNPRHLVRRRGQEARLRCSPMKGHSHVYWYRQLPEEGLKFMVYLQKENIIDESGMPKERFSAEFPKEGPSILRIQQVVRGDSAAYFCASSPIAGTTNEKLFFGSGTQLSVL.

The table lists this clonotype with many counts. The rearrangement links TRBV5-1 to TRBJ2-2; 8 nucleotides align to TRBD1. CDR1 SGHRS and CDR2 YFSETQ come from the germline V gene. CDR3 length equals 17 residues. V was clipped by 3 bases and J by 2 bases; unmatched bases: 9. Here the CDR3 DNA reads TGCGCCAGCAGCTCCCGGTCGGCAGGGGGCAACACCGGGGAGCTGTTTTTT. It codes for CASSSRSAGGNTGELFF.

Many counts were recorded for this clonotype. The V and J genes are TRBV29-1 and TRBJ2-3; D is unclear. V was cut by 5 bases and J by 5 bases, with 11 bases left in between. The CDR3 spans 12 residues. The germline V gene has CDR1 SQVTM and CDR2 ANQGSEA. The CDR3, as DNA: TGCAGCGTTCGGTCCTCCGGAGATACGCAGTATTTT. It encodes CSVRSSGDTQYF.

This clonotype was detected a few times. This may come from a read error, since a much larger clone is one base off. The final CDR3 position lacks the conserved phenylalanine or tryptophan, pointing to a likely read error. This sequence joins TRBV9 and TRBJ1-2; unclear D gene. The CDR3 sequence is 13 residues long. CDR1 and CDR2 (germline): SGDLS, YYNGEE. The ends were cut back, 3 bases at V and 3 bases at J, with 9 bases in the middle. The CDR3 here is CASSGRQDYGYTS. CDR3 DNA sequence: TGTGCCAGCAGCGGGAGGCAAGACTATGGCTACACCTCC.

The chain recombines TRBV20-1 with TRBJ2-2; D may be TRBD2 (6 bases). Germline V gene lookup returns CDR1 DFQATT and CDR2 SNEGSKA (reference sequence). This CDR3 has 12 residues. With 6 bases removed from V and 7 bases from J, the gap between germline ends came to 12 bases. The CDR3 nucleotides are TGCAGTGCCGGAGGGGCTAGCGGGGAGCTGTTTTTT. Residues: CSAGGASGELFF.

This clonotype was seen many times. The chain combines TRBV24-1 with TRBJ2-5, with a weak D call TRBD1 (6 bases). Germline V gene sequence: CDR1 KGHDR, CDR2 SFDVKD. This CDR3 contains 12 residues. The V end lost 4 bases, the J end lost 5 bases, and 7 bases lay between the germline ends. DNA for the CDR3: TGTGCCACCAGTGAAGGGGGTGAGACCCAGTACTTC. Residues: CATSEGGETQYF.

This clonotype has a count of ten or more. V and J are TRBV20-1 and TRBJ2-5; TRBD2 agrees at 14 bases. Germline V gene data show CDR1 as DFQATT and CDR2 as SNEGSKA (reference sequence). The length of the CDR3 is 14 residues. Trimming at V came to 5 bases and at J to 5 bases, leaving 4 bases not matched to a gene. The CDR3 loop reads CSASRTSGGETQYF. CDR3 nucleotides: TGCAGTGCTTCTCGGACTAGCGGGGGGGAGACCCAGTACTTC.

In this sample, this clonotype turned up many times. V is TRBV5-1 and J is TRBJ1-3; 9 bases are shared with TRBD1. The CDR3 extends over 15 amino acids. Germline lookup yields CDR1 SGHRS and CDR2 YFSETQ. The trim removed 3 bases at V and 3 bases at J, leaving 4 bases unmatched. CDR3 sequence: CASSSGQGIGNTIYF. The CDR3 DNA follows: TGCGCCAGCAGCTCGGGACAGGGCATTGGAAACACCATATATTTT.

This clonotype was seen more than once but under ten times. With a much larger clone just one base away, this may be a read error. V gene TRBV11-3 combines with J gene TRBJ2-3; D tentatively fits TRBD1 or TRBD2 (5 bases each). Germline assignment: CDR1 SGHNT and CDR2 YENEEA. Trimming left V 5 bases short and J 2 bases short, with 20 bases between. The CDR3 length is 17 residues. As DNA, the CDR3 is TGTGCCAGCAGCCCATCGCCGGGACCAGCTCTCACAGATACGCAGTATTTT. Protein sequence: CASSPSPGPALTDTQYF. The variable domain in full, completed from reference TRBV11-3 and TRBJ2-3, reads EAGVVQSPRYKIIEKKQPVAFWCNPISGHNTLYWYLQNLGQGPELLIRYENEEAVDDSQLPKDRFSAERLKGVDSTLKIQPAELGDSAVYLCASSPSPGPALTDTQYFGPGTRLTVL.

This clonotype was recorded at least ten times. The chain has TRBV5-5 and TRBJ1-5; D remains unclear. The CDR3 contains 15 residues. The V and J ends lost 0 bases and 0 bases respectively, with 7 bases between them. The V gene's germline CDR1 is SGHKS and CDR2 YYEKEE (reference sequence). CDR3 in amino acids: CASSLGVYSNQPQHF. The CDR3 nucleotides are TGTGCCAGCAGCTTGGGGGTTTATAGCAATCAGCCCCAGCATTTT.

This clonotype has a handful of counts. Relative to the germline gene, one junction end is altered; a read error may explain this. J is TRBJ2-2 and V is TRBV6-2 or TRBV6-3; weak D call: TRBD2 (5 bases). Looked up from germline, CDR1 is MNHEY and CDR2 is SVGEGT. There are 13 residues in the CDR3. CDR3 nucleotide sequence: TGTGCCAGCAGCGTCCGGGTCACCGGGGAGCTGTGTTTT. This gives the protein CASSVRVTGELCF.

This chain links TRBV7-3 with TRBJ1-2; the D is unclear. V gave up 2 bases and J gave up 4 bases, with 17 bases separating them. Germline V gene data show CDR1 as SGHTA and CDR2 as FQGTGA. The CDR3 runs 16 residues. In DNA form, the CDR3 reads TGTGCCAGCAGCTTAGGTGGGCAGGAAAAGGTCTATGGCTACACCTTC. Protein product: CASSLGGQEKVYGYTF. Combining the CDR3 with reference TRBV7-3 and TRBJ1-2 gives the whole variable domain GAGVSQTPSNKVTEKGKYVELRCDPISGHTALYWYRQSLGQGPEFLIYFQGTGAADDSGLPNDRFFAVRPEGSVSTLKIQRTERGDSAVYLCASSLGGQEKVYGYTFGSGTRLTVV.

The chain joins TRBV20-1 to TRBJ1-3; D is perhaps TRBD1 (5 bases). Trimming took off 2 bases at V and 4 bases at J, with 24 bases between the two ends. CDR3 length: 18 residues. CDR1 is DFQATT and CDR2 is SNEGSKA in the germline V gene (reference sequence). CDR3 sequence (DNA): TGCAGTGCTAGACCAACGGGACCGCGCTCCAAGGGAGGAAACACCATATATTTT. Its protein is CSARPTGPRSKGGNTIYF.

This clonotype has just a few counts. A much larger clone is a single base away; this may be a read error. The chain has TRBV11-2 and TRBJ2-6; D gene uncertain. Germline assignment: CDR1 SGHAT and CDR2 FQNNGV. This CDR3 contains 15 residues. The CDR3 region has the DNA TGTGCCAGCAGCTTCGGCCTCTCTGCGGCCAACGTCCTGACTTTC. This gives the protein CASSFGLSAANVLTF.

This clonotype has a handful of counts. The chain combines TRBV28 with TRBJ1-2; weak D call: TRBD1 (6 bases). Trimming pared 3 bases from V and 6 bases from J, leaving 8 bases between. The CDR3 runs to 12 residues. CDR1 MDHEN and CDR2 SYDVKM come from the germline V gene. The CDR3 region is CASSFGTNGYTF. The CDR3 region has the DNA TGTGCCAGCAGTTTCGGGACAAATGGCTACACCTTC.

As to this clonotype: Since a much larger clone is just one base distant, this may be a read error. This likely comes from a read error, as the CDR3 has no conserved phenylalanine or tryptophan at its end. J is TRBJ1-3 and V is TRBV20-1; weak D call: TRBD1 (5 bases). The germline V and J ends were trimmed by 6 bases and 9 bases, with 12 bases remaining between them. CDR3 length equals 11 residues. Germline values: CDR1 DFQATT, CDR2 SNEGSKA (reference sequence). CDR3 amino acids: CSATGGGTIYL. In DNA form, the CDR3 reads TGCAGTGCCACCGGGGGTGGCACCATATATCTT.